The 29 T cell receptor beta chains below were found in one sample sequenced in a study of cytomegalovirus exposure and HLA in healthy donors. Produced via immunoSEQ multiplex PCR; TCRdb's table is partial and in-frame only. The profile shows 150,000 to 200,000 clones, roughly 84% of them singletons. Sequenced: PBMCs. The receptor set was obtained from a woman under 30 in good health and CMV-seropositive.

DNA of the CDR3: TGTGCCAGCAGCTTATCCGAGACTAGCTCCAATGAGCAGTTCTTC. This sequence encodes CASSLSETSSNEQFF. The chain carries TRBV7-9 and TRBJ2-1; 7 nucleotides match TRBD2. Germline CDR1 is SEHNR and CDR2 is FQNEAQ (reference sequence). The CDR3 runs 15 residues. Trimming cost V 2 bases and J 6 bases; bases outside gene matches: 7.

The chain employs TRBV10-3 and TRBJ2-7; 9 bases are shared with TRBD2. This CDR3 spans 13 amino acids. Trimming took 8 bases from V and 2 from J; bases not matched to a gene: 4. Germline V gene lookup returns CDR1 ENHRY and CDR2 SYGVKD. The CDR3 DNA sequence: TGTGCCATCGCGGGGGGGGCCCCCTACGAGCAGTACTTC. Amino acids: CAIAGGAPYEQYF.

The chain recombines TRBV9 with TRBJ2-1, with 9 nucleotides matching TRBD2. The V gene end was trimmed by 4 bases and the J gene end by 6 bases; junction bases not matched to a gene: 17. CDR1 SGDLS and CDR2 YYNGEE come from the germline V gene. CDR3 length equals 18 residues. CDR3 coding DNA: TGTGCCAGCAGCCACCAGGGAGTGGCGGGGGGGCCGGGCAATGAGCAGTTCTTC. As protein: CASSHQGVAGGPGNEQFF.

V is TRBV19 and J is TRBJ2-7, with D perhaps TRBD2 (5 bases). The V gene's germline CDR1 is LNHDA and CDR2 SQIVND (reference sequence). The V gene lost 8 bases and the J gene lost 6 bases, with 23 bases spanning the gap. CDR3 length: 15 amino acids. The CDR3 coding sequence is TGTGCCAGTCGCGAGTCTCCACTAGTTTTGGGCGAGCAGTACTTC. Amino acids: CASRESPLVLGEQYF.

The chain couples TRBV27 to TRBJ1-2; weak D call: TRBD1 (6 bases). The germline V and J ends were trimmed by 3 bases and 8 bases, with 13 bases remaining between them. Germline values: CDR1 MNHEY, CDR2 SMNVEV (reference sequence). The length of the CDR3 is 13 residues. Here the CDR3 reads CASSFGGARGYTF. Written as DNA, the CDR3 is TGTGCCAGCAGTTTCGGGGGGGCGCGGGGCTACACCTTC.

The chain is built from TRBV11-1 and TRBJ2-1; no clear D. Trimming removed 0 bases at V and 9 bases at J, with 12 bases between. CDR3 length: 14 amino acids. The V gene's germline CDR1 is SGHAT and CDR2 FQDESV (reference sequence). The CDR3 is CASSLAGWAIEQFF. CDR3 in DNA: TGTGCCAGCAGCTTAGCGGGTTGGGCAATTGAGCAGTTCTTC.

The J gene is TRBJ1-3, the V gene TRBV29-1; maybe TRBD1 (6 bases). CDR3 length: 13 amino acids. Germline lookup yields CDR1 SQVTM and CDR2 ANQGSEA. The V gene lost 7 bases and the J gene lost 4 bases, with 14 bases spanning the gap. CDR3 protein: CSGRGGGGNTIYF. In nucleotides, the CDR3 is TGCAGCGGTCGGGGGGGCGGCGGAAACACCATATATTTT. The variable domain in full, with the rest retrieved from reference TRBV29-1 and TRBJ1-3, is SAVISQKPSRDICQRGTSLTIQCQVDSQVTMMFWYRQQPGQSLTLIATANQGSEATYESGFVIDKFPISRPNLTFSTLTVSNMSPEDSSIYLCSGRGGGGNTIYFGEGSWLTVV.

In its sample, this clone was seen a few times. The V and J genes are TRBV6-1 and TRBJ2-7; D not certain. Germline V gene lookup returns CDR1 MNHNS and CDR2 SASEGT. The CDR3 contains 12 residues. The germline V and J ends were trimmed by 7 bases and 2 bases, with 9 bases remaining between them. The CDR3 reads CASMGRTYEQYF. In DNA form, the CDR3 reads TGTGCCAGCATGGGCAGAACCTACGAGCAGTACTTC.

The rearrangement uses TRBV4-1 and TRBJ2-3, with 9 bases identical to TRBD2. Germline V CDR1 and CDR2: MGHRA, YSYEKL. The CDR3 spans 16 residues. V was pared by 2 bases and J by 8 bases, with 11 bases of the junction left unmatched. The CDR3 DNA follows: TGCGCCAGCAGCCAAAGACTAGCGGTGCCCCCGGGTACGCAGTATTTT. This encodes CASSQRLAVPPGTQYF.

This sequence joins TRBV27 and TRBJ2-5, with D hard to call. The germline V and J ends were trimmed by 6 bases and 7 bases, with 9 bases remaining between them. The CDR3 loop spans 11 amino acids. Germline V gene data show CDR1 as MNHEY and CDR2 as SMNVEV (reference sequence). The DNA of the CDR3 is TGTGCCAGCAGCCCTGTGTGGACCCAGTACTTC. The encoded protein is CASSPVWTQYF.

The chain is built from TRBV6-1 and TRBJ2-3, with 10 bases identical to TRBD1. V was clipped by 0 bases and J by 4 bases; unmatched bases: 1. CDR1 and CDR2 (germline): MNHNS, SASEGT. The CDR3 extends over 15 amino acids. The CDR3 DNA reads TGTGCCAGCAGTGAAGCGACAGGGGGCGCAGATACGCAGTATTTT. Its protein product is CASSEATGGADTQYF.

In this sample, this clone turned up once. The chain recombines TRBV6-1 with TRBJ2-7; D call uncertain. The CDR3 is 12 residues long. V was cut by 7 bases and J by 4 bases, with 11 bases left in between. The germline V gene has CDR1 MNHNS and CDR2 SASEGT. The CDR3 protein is CASTRMSYEQYF. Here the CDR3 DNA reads TGTGCCAGCACCCGAATGAGTTACGAGCAGTACTTC.

CDR3 residues: CASSYHQSYGYTF. The CDR3 bases are TGTGCCAGCAGTTACCATCAGTCTTATGGCTACACCTTC. The rearrangement links TRBV6-5 to TRBJ1-2; D not resolved. The CDR3 loop spans 13 amino acids. Trimming left V 2 bases short and J 5 bases short, with 9 bases between. The V gene's germline CDR1 is MNHEY and CDR2 SVGAGI.

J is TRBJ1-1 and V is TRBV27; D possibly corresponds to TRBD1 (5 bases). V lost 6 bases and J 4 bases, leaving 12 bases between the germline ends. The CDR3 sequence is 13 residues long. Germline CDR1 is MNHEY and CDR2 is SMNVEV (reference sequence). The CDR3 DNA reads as TGTGCCAGCAGGGGAGGGGCGGTCACTGAAGCTTTCTTT. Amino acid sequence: CASRGGAVTEAFF.

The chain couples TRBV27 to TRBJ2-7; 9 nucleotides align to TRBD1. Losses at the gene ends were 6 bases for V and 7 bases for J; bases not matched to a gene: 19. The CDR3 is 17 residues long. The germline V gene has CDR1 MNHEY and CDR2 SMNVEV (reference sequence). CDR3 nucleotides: TGTGCCAGCAGGAAGGGGGACAGGGAGAAGCTAGGGGGAGAGCAGTACTTC. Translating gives CASRKGDREKLGGEQYF.

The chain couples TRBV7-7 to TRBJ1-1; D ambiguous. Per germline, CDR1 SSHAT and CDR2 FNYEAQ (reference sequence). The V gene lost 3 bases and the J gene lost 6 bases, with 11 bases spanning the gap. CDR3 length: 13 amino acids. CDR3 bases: TGTGCCAGCAGCTTTACTCTCCGGTCTGAAGCTTTCTTT. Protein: CASSFTLRSEAFF.

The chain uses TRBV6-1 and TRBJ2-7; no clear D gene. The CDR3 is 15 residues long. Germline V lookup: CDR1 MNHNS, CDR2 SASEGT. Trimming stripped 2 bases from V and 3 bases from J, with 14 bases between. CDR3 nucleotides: TGTGCCAGCAGTGAATTAATGGCACAAATCTACGAGCAGTACTTC. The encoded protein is CASSELMAQIYEQYF.

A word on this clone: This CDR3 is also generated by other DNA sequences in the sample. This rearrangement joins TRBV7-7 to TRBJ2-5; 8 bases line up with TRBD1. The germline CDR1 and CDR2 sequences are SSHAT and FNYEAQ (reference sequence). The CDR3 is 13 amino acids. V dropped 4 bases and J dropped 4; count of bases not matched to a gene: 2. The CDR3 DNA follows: TGTGCCAGCAGCTCCGACAGGGGAGAGACCCAGTACTTC. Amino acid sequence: CASSSDRGETQYF.

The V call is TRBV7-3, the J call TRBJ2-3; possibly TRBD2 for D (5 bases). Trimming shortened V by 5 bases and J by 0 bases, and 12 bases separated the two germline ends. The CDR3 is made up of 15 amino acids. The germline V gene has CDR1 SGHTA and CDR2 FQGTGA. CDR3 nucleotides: TGTGCCAGCAGCAGAAGCGGCGCTAGCACAGATACGCAGTATTTT. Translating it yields CASSRSGASTDTQYF. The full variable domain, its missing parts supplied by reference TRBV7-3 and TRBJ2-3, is GAGVSQTPSNKVTEKGKYVELRCDPISGHTALYWYRQSLGQGPEFLIYFQGTGAADDSGLPNDRFFAVRPEGSVSTLKIQRTERGDSAVYLCASSRSGASTDTQYFGPGTRLTVL.

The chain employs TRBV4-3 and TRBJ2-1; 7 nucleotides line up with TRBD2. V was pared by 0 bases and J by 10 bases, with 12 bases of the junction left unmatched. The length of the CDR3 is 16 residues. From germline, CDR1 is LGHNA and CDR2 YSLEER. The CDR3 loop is CASSQEVGRRRGEQFF. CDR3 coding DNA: TGCGCCAGCAGCCAAGAAGTGGGAAGAAGGCGGGGGGAGCAGTTCTTC.

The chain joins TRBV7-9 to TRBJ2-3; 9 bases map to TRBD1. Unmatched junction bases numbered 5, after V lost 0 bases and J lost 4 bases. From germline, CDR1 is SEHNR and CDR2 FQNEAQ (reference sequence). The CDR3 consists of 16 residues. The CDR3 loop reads CASSLAGQGSSDTQYF. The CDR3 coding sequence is TGTGCCAGCAGCTTAGCGGGACAGGGTTCATCAGATACGCAGTATTTT.

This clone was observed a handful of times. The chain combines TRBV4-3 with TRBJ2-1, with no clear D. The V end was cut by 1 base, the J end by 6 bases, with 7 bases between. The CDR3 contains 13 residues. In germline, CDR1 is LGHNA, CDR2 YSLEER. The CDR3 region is CASSQGLRNEQFF. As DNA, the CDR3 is TGCGCCAGCAGCCAAGGATTGCGCAATGAGCAGTTCTTC.

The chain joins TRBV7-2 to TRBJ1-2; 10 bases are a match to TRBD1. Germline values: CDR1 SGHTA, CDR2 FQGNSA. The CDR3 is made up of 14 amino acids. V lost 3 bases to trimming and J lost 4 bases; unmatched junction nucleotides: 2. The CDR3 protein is CASSLTGGGYGYTF. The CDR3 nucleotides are TGTGCCAGCAGCTTGACAGGGGGCGGCTATGGCTACACCTTC.

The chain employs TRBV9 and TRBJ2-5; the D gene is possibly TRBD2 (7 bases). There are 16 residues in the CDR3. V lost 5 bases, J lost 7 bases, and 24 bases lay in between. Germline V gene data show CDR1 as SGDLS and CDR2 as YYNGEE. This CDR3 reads CASSEGEGLVLRTQYF. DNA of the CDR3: TGTGCCAGCAGTGAGGGGGAGGGTTTGGTCCTCCGGACCCAGTACTTC.

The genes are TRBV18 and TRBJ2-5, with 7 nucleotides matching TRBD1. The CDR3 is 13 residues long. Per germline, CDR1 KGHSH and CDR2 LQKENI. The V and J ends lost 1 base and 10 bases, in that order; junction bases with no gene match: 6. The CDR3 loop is CASSPQTGESQYF. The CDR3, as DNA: TGTGCCAGCTCACCACAAACAGGGGAAAGCCAGTACTTC.

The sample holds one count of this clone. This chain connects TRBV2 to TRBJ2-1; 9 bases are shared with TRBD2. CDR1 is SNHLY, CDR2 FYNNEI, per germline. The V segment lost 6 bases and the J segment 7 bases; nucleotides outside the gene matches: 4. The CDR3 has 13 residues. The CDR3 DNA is TGTGCCAGCAGACAGACTAGCGGAAATGAGCAGTTCTTC. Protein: CASRQTSGNEQFF.

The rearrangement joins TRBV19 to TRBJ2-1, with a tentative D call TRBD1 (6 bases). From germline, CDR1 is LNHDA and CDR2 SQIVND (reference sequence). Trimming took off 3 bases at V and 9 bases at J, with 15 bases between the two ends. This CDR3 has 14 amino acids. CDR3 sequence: CASSIERGRGEQFF. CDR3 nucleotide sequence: TGTGCCAGTAGTATTGAAAGGGGGAGAGGTGAGCAGTTCTTC. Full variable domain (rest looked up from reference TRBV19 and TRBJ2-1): DGGITQSPKYLFRKEGQNVTLSCEQNLNHDAMYWYRQDPGQGLRLIYYSQIVNDFQKGDIAEGYSVSREKKESFPLTVTSAQKNPTAFYLCASSIERGRGEQFFGPGTRLTVL.

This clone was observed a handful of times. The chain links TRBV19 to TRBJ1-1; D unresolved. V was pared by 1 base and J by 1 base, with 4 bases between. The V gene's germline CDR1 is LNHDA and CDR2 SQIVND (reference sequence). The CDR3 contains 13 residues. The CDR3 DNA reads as TGTGCCAGTAGTATAGGTAAGAACACTGAAGCTTTCTTT. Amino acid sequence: CASSIGKNTEAFF.

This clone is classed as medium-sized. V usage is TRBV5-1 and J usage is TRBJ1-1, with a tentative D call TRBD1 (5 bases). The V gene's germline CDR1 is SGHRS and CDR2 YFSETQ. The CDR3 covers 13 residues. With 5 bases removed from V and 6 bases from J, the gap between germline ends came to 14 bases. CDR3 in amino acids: CASSQGPKAEAFF. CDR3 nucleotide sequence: TGCGCCAGCAGTCAGGGTCCCAAAGCTGAAGCTTTCTTT.